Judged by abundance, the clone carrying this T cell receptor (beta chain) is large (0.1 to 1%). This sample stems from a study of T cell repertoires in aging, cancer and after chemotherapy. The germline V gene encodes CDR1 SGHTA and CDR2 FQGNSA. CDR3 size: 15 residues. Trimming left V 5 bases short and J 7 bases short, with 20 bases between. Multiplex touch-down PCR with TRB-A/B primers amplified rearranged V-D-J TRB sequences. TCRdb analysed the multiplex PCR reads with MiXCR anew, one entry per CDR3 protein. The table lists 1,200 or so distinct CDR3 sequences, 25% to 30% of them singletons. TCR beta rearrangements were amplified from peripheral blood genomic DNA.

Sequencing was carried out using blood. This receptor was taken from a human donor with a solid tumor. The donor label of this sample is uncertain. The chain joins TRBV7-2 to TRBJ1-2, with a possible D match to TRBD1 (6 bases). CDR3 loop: CASSLRRGGWIGYTF. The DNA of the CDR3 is TGTGCCAGCAGCCTCCGTCGGGGGGGCTGGATTGGCTACACCTTC.